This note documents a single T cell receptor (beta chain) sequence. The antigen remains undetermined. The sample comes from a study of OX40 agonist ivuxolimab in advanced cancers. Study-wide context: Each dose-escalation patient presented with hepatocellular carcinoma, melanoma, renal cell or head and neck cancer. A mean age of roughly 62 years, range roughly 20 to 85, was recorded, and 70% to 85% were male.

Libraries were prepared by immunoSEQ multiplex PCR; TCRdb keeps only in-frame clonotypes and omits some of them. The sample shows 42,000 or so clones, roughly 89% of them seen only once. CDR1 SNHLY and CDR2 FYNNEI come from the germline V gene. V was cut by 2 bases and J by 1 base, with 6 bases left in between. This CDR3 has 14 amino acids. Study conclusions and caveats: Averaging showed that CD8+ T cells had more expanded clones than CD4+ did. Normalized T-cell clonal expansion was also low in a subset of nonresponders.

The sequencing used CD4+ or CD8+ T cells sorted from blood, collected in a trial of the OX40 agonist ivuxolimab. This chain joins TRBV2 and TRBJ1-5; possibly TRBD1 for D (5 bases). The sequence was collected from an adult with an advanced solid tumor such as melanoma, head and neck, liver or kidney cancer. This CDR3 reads CASSEQGSNQPQHF. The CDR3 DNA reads TGTGCCAGCAGTGAACAGGGCAGCAATCAGCCCCAGCATTTT.